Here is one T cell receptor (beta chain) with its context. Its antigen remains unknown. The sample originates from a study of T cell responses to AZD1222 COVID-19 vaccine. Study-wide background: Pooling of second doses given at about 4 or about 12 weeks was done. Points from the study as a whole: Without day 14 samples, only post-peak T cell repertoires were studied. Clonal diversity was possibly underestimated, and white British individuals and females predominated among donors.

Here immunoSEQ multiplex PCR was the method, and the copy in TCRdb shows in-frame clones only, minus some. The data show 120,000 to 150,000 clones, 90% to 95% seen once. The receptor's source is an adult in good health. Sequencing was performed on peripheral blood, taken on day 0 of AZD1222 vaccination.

Here the CDR3 DNA reads TGTGCCAGCAGCCACCGGGACAGGGCTGGGCAGTACTTC. This encodes CASSHRDRAGQYF. The chain joins TRBV7-2 to TRBJ2-7; 9 bases line up with TRBD1. After removal of 5 bases from V and 9 bases from J, the junction contained 8 bases not matched to a gene. Germline V gene data show CDR1 as SGHTA and CDR2 as FQGNSA. This CDR3 comprises 13 residues.